These T cell receptor beta chains were read from a single sample in a study of T and B cells in COVID-19 patients. MiXCR was run by TCRdb on the multiplex PCR reads, yielding one entry per CDR3 protein. The repertoire holds about 18,000 distinct CDR3 sequences, with roughly 32% as singletons. Sequencing was performed on blood. These receptors were collected from a human donor with active COVID-19. CDR3s include the opening cysteine and the closing phenylalanine or tryptophan. The order of the fields is CDR3 protein, CDR3 DNA, clone size, V gene, D gene, J gene. D genes are given only for firm matches. Size tells how often a clone was seen (once, few, many) or the class of an expanded clone, and some rows leave it out.

CASSYYSGQGLYNSPLHF	NA	few	TRBV6-5	NA	TRBJ1-6
CASSYSQGLEGYTF	TGTGCCAGCAGTTACTCGCAGGGGCTGGAAGGCTACACCTTC	few	TRBV6-6	NA	TRBJ1-2
CASGGTGVSRANVLTF	TGTGCCAGCGGAGGGACAGGGGTCTCTAGGGCCAACGTCCTGACTTTC	NA	TRBV6-5	TRBD1	TRBJ2-6
CASSPTFAGAGESQGGYTF	TGCGCCAGCAGCCCCACCTTCGCCGGGGCCGGGGAAAGCCAGGGGGGCTACACCTTC	NA	TRBV4-3	NA	TRBJ1-2
CASSPEGQGGDTQYF	TGTGCCAGCTCACCAGAGGGACAGGGAGGAGATACGCAGTATTTT	few	TRBV18	TRBD1	TRBJ2-3
CASSLRQRGNSPLHF	TGTGCCAGCAGTTTAAGACAAAGGGGGAATTCACCCCTCCACTTT	few	TRBV27	NA	TRBJ1-6
CSAMTSGTPDIQYF	TGCAGTGCTATGACTAGCGGGACGCCTGACATTCAGTACTTC	NA	TRBV20-1	TRBD2	TRBJ2-4
CASTYSGELFF	TGTGCCAGCACCTACTCCGGGGAGCTGTTTTTT	NA	TRBV12-3/TRBV12-4	NA	TRBJ2-2
CASSEVGTDTQYF	TGTGCCAGCAGTGAGGTTGGCACAGATACGCAGTATTTT	NA	TRBV6-4	NA	TRBJ2-3
CASSRAPYEQYF	TGTGCCAGTAGTAGGGCGCCTTACGAGCAGTACTTC	medium-sized	TRBV19	NA	TRBJ2-7
CATGTFQETQYF	TGTGCCACGGGTACTTTCCAAGAGACCCAGTACTTC	NA	TRBV10-3	NA	TRBJ2-5
CASSPRQSQETQYF	TGTGCCAGCTCACCACGACAGTCACAAGAGACCCAGTACTTC	few	TRBV18	NA	TRBJ2-5
CASSLGPRSYEQYF	TGTGCCAGCAGCTTGGGCCCCCGCTCCTACGAGCAGTACTTC	NA	TRBV5-6	NA	TRBJ2-7
CASSTGTGNSNQPQHF	TGTGCCAGTAGTACCGGGACAGGGAATAGCAATCAGCCCCAGCATTTT	few	TRBV19	TRBD1	TRBJ1-5
CSARDYSGGLTDTQYF	TGCAGTGCTAGAGACTACAGCGGGGGGTTGACAGATACGCAGTATTTT	NA	TRBV20-1	TRBD2	TRBJ2-3
CASSWGHGYTF	TGTGCCAGCAGTTGGGGTCATGGCTACACCTTC	NA	TRBV12-3/TRBV12-4	NA	TRBJ1-2
CASSDLDVGAGEAFF	TGTGCCAGCAGTGACCTGGACGTAGGGGCGGGGGAAGCTTTCTTT	few	TRBV6-1	NA	TRBJ1-1
CASSPSGTATNEKLFF	TGTGCCAGCAGCCCTTCCGGGACAGCAACTAATGAAAAACTGTTTTTT	NA	TRBV5-5	TRBD1	TRBJ1-4
CASGNTGGGGGYTF	TGTGCCAGTGGAAACACAGGGGGCGGTGGTGGCTACACCTTC	few	TRBV19	TRBD1	TRBJ1-2
CASSLSGTAVADTQYF	TGTGCCAGCAGCCTTTCCGGGACCGCGGTCGCAGATACGCAGTATTTT	few	TRBV6-5	NA	TRBJ2-3
CASTGRTSGDTQYF	TGTGCCAGCACTGGGAGGACTAGCGGAGATACGCAGTATTTT	many	TRBV12-3/TRBV12-4	TRBD2	TRBJ2-3
CASREAGGTTDTQYF	TGTGCCAGCAGAGAAGCGGGGGGGACCACAGATACGCAGTATTTT	NA	TRBV6-5	TRBD2	TRBJ2-3
CASNPAGGRQETQYF	TGTGCCAGCAACCCAGCGGGGGGGCGACAAGAGACCCAGTACTTC	many	TRBV12-3/TRBV12-4	TRBD2	TRBJ2-5
CASGSRSFPHTDTQYF	TGTGCCAGCGGGTCTAGGAGCTTCCCCCACACAGATACGCAGTATTTT	few	TRBV7-6	NA	TRBJ2-3
CASSSSPAEQYF	TGTGCCAGTAGTTCCTCTCCGGCCGAGCAGTACTTC	few	TRBV19	NA	TRBJ2-7
CASRGQGAEEKLFF	TGTGCCAGCAGAGGACAGGGGGCGGAAGAAAAACTGTTTTTT	NA	TRBV5-4	TRBD1	TRBJ1-4
CASSLGNTEAFF	TGTGCCAGTAGTTTGGGGAACACTGAAGCTTTCTTT	NA	TRBV19	NA	TRBJ1-1
CASSISGTDTQYF	TGTGCCAGTAGTATTAGCGGGACAGATACGCAGTATTTT	once	TRBV19	TRBD2	TRBJ2-3